Listed below are T cell receptor beta chains from one sample, sequenced in a study of blood T cell repertoires in COVID-19. Method: immunoSEQ multiplex PCR; TCRdb's copy keeps in-frame clones and lacks some. The repertoire holds roughly 400,000 clones, with 89% as singletons. The sample was PBMCs or T cells enriched from blood (not recorded which). The source is a woman aged 30 to 39 who had recovered from COVID-19. The CDR3 runs from the conserved cysteine through the conserved F or W. D genes are given only for firm matches. For some rows the clone size is stated as once, few or many, or as a class when expanded; others skip it.

j_gene,v_gene,abundance,d_gene,CDR3aa,CDR3nt
TRBJ1-3,TRBV2,once,TRBD1,CARGQGAGNTIYF,TGTGCCAGGGGACAGGGAGCTGGAAACACCATATATTTT
TRBJ1-2,TRBV30,NA,NA,CAWSTEEGNYGYTF,TGTGCCTGGAGCACAGAGGAGGGGAACTATGGCTACACCTTC
TRBJ2-3,TRBV4-2,NA,NA,CASSQGVGGGDTDTQYF,TGTGCCAGCAGCCAAGGGGTGGGGGGAGGTGACACAGATACGCAGTATTTT
TRBJ1-5,TRBV6-2/TRBV6-3,NA,NA,CASSFTGGGQPQHF,TGTGCCAGCAGTTTCACGGGGGGTGGCCAGCCCCAGCATTTT
TRBJ1-3,TRBV19,once,NA,CASSSGISGNTIYF,TGTGCCAGTAGTAGCGGTATCTCTGGAAACACCATATATTTT
TRBJ1-6,TRBV15,NA,NA,CATSRDSAPNSPLHF,TGTGCCACCAGCAGAGATTCAGCGCCTAATTCACCCCTCCACTTT
TRBJ1-2,TRBV2,NA,TRBD1,CASRDRDGDGYTF,TGTGCCAGCAGGGACAGGGACGGGGATGGCTACACCTTC
TRBJ2-7,TRBV10-3,NA,NA,CAIGGTGTAYEQYF,TGTGCCATCGGAGGGACGGGGACCGCCTACGAGCAGTACTTC
TRBJ1-6,TRBV5-6,once,NA,CASSRLQGGSPLHF,TGTGCCAGCAGCCGGCTGCAGGGAGGCTCACCCCTCCACTTT
TRBJ1-1,TRBV7-3,NA,TRBD1,CASSWAGGTEAFF,TGTGCCAGCAGCTGGGCAGGGGGTACTGAAGCTTTCTTT